The TCR beta chain described here comes from a study of blood T cell repertoires in COVID-19. As for the study in general: Acute-phase and convalescent COVID-19 samples originated in the United States, Italy and Spain. The analysed material was cDNA or gDNA that came from T cells, B-cell-depleted T cells, or PBMCs.

With 3 bases clipped from V and 7 bases from J, the junction kept 9 bases outside the gene matches. This CDR3 has 15 residues. Germline lookup yields CDR1 MDHEN and CDR2 SYDVKM. This clone was seen just once. Authors' analysis steps: Using reference gene primer amplification, nucleated cell counts were estimated. TCRdb's copy holds only in-frame clones and misses some; the assay was immunoSEQ multiplex PCR. D and trimming were read from the DNA, whereas the V and J calls and clone size are those reported in that table. The repertoire holds 300,000 to 450,000 clones, with about 92% as singletons. Seattle-derived patients entered the study during active infection and were followed longitudinally.

The rearrangement joins TRBV28 to TRBJ1-2, with 9 bases that match TRBD1. The material sequenced was peripheral blood. This clonotype was obtained from an older woman with COVID-19, enrolled during active disease. The CDR3 sequence is CASSFLFGTGSGYTF. The CDR3 nucleotides read TGTGCCAGCAGTTTCTTGTTCGGGACAGGGAGTGGCTACACCTTC.